In this sample, the clone carrying this T cell receptor (beta chain) turned up a few times. Antigen unknown. The sample originates from a study of T cell repertoires in cytomegalovirus infection. Study background: Carrying CMV and the relevant HLA type showed in public TCR beta signatures. General observations from the study: People with CMV and the relevant HLA were identified by cumulative public TCR beta family frequency. HLA-C-restricted CMV clonotypes gave the most frequent clonotype in two of eight donors.

MiXCR, applied by TCRdb to the reads, yields one record per CDR3 protein. Of a few hundred thousand distinct CDR3 sequences detected, roughly 15% appear once; the ten largest clones hold 7% to 9.5%. This CDR3 is built from 16 residues. Trimming cost V 2 bases and J 3 bases, with 16 bases left between them. Germline assignment: CDR1 MGHDK and CDR2 SYGVNS. The sequence derives from a human donor in good health (CMV status not recorded). Some clones in this sample may be carry-over from other donors' samples. Source material: PBMCs. The chain recombines TRBV25-1 with TRBJ1-2; D is unclear. The CDR3 here is CASSEPGPLGDYGYTF. The CDR3 bases are TGTGCCAGCAGTGAACCCGGACCCCTGGGTGACTATGGCTACACCTTC.